The text below deals with one TCR beta chain. This specimen belongs to a study of shared clonotypes between healthy human individuals. Measured with immunoSEQ multiplex PCR; TCRdb has only the in-frame clones, and not every one. Here the sample spans 600,000 to 750,000 clones, around 70% being singletons. Sequenced: memory CD4+ T cells sorted from blood. Subset given: CD45RA-negative fraction. The sequence was collected from a woman in her thirties in good health.

CDR3 DNA sequence: TGCGCCAGCAGCGGGGGGACAGGGGTAAACTATGGCTACACCTTC. Its protein is CASSGGTGVNYGYTF. The J gene is TRBJ1-2, the V gene TRBV5-1, with TRBD1 identical over 10 bases. The germline V gene encodes CDR1 SGHRS and CDR2 YFSETQ. Trimming took 4 bases from V and 2 from J; bases not matched to a gene: 5. The CDR3 sequence is 15 residues long.